The next 10 T cell receptor beta chains were all read from a single sample in a study of T cells in Graves' hyperthyroidism and ophthalmopathy. What was amplified from RNA transcripts were TCR beta CDR3 regions. HTBI primers were used for first-round RT-PCR of the TCR CDR3. TCRdb recomputed calls from the multiplex PCR reads with MiXCR, one row per CDR3 protein. The top ten clones hold around 19% of a sample with 550,000 to 600,000 distinct CDR3 sequences, 16% of them seen once. The specimen was blood. The receptor source for this set is a woman aged 18-29 years with Graves' hyperthyroidism.

This clonotype has a handful of counts. DNA for the CDR3: TGCAGTGTGGGGGGGCGCGGGAATACGCAGTATTTT. Translated: CSVGGRGNTQYF. The V and J genes are TRBV29-1 and TRBJ2-3; D perhaps matches TRBD2 (7 bases). Germline CDR1 SQVTM, CDR2 ANQGSEA. The CDR3 sequence is 12 residues long.

This clonotype showed up just a few times. This rearrangement joins TRBV18 to TRBJ2-2; no clear D. V lost 4 bases, J lost 6 bases, and 6 bases lay in between. Germline CDR1 KGHSH, CDR2 LQKENI. This CDR3 has 12 amino acids. The CDR3 spells CASSRVPGELFF. In DNA form, the CDR3 reads TGTGCCAGCTCACGAGTTCCCGGGGAGCTGTTTTTT. Combining the CDR3 with reference TRBV18 and TRBJ2-2 gives the whole variable domain NAGVMQNPRHLVRRRGQEARLRCSPMKGHSHVYWYRQLPEEGLKFMVYLQKENIIDESGMPKERFSAEFPKEGPSILRIQQVVRGDSAAYFCASSRVPGELFFGEGSRLTVL.

The V call is TRBV30, the J call TRBJ1-1; TRBD1 matches 8 bases. Trimming removed 5 bases from V and 7 bases from J; junction bases left unmatched: 12. Per the germline V gene, CDR1 is GTSNPN and CDR2 is SVGIG (reference sequence). The CDR3 extends over 14 amino acids. CDR3 DNA: TGTGCCTGGGGGGGACAGGCTGTGTGGAGTGAAGCTTTCTTT. Translated, it gives CAWGGQAVWSEAFF.

This clonotype occurred many times. The chain uses TRBV3-1 and TRBJ2-7, with TRBD2 matching over 11 bases. CDR3 length: 17 residues. Germline CDR1 is LGHDT and CDR2 is YNNKEL (reference sequence). V shed 2 bases and J 0 bases; nucleotides not matched to a gene: 6. CDR3 sequence (DNA): TGTGCCAGCAGCCAACTGGGGACTAGCGGACACTCCTACGAGCAGTACTTC. It codes for CASSQLGTSGHSYEQYF.

V usage is TRBV6-5 and J usage is TRBJ2-7; D gene unclear. The CDR3 has 11 amino acids. Germline CDR1 is MNHEY and CDR2 is SVGAGI. Trimming took 0 bases from V and 8 from J, leaving 5 bases between them. The CDR3: CASSYSHKQYF. CDR3 in DNA: TGTGCCAGCAGTTACTCCCACAAGCAGTACTTC.

This clonotype was detected many times. The chain recombines TRBV20-1 with TRBJ2-7; unclear D gene. CDR3 size: 11 residues. Germline CDR1 DFQATT, CDR2 SNEGSKA (reference sequence). V lost 5 bases to trimming and J lost 8 bases, with 13 bases between them. The CDR3 protein is CSAELATKQYF. CDR3 sequence (DNA): TGCAGTGCTGAGTTAGCTACGAAGCAGTACTTC.

This clonotype occurred many times. This chain joins TRBV12-3 or TRBV12-4 and TRBJ2-1; 7 nucleotides match TRBD2. This CDR3 is 16 amino acids long. V lost 6 bases, J lost 4 bases, and 12 bases stayed unmatched. CDR3 loop: CASSLRLADIYNEQFF. The CDR3, as DNA: TGTGCCAGCAGCTTACGACTAGCTGATATATACAATGAGCAGTTCTTC.

This clonotype was picked up a small number of times. The V and J genes are TRBV20-1 and TRBJ2-5, with D unresolved. Trimming removed 5 bases from V and 2 bases from J, with 12 bases in between. Germline values: CDR1 DFQATT, CDR2 SNEGSKA (reference sequence). This CDR3 spans 13 amino acids. The CDR3 reads CSAPQMGQETQYF. The CDR3, as DNA: TGCAGTGCTCCCCAAATGGGGCAAGAGACCCAGTACTTC.

This clonotype was counted ten times or more. The gene calls are TRBV11-3 and TRBJ2-5, with 11 nucleotides matching TRBD2. After removal of 0 bases from V and 1 base from J, the junction contained 4 bases not matched to a gene. The CDR3 has 17 residues. Per germline, CDR1 SGHNT and CDR2 YENEEA. The CDR3 sequence is CASSLELAGAFQETQYF. For the CDR3, the DNA is TGTGCCAGCAGCTTAGAACTAGCGGGGGCCTTCCAAGAGACCCAGTACTTC.

The rearrangement links TRBV5-1 to TRBJ2-7; TRBD1 might be the D (6 bases). V was cut by 4 bases and J by 0 bases, with 11 bases left in between. Germline V gene lookup returns CDR1 SGHRS and CDR2 YFSETQ. CDR3 length equals 14 residues. This CDR3 reads CASSIDRFSYEQYF. CDR3 in DNA: TGCGCCAGCAGCATCGACAGGTTCTCCTACGAGCAGTACTTC.